The text below deals with one T cell receptor (beta chain). This sample is part of a study of blood T cell repertoires in COVID-19. The assay was immunoSEQ multiplex PCR, and TCRdb's table has in-frame clones only and misses some. This table has about 220,000 clones, approximately 81% appearing once. The germline V gene has CDR1 MNHEY and CDR2 SVGAGI. The CDR3 extends over 15 amino acids. Losses at the gene ends were 5 bases for V and 5 bases for J; bases not matched to a gene: 11. This TCR derives from a man aged 30 to 39 with active or convalescent COVID-19. V gene TRBV6-5 combines with J gene TRBJ2-7; the match to TRBD2 covers 8 bases. Sequencing was performed on peripheral blood. This chain's CDR3 is CASSPMASGQNEQYF. The DNA of the CDR3 is TGTGCCAGCAGTCCGATGGCTAGCGGGCAGAACGAGCAGTACTTC.